This passage covers 27 T cell receptor beta chains from one sample sequenced in a study of shared clonotypes between healthy human individuals. This table comes from immunoSEQ multiplex PCR, and its TCRdb copy is limited to in-frame clones, with some not included. Of about 2 million clones in the sample, roughly 94% were seen once. Naive CD8 isolation took CD45RO-negative cells positively selected for CCR7 and excluded terminally differentiated effector memory CD45RA+ cells. The sequencing sample was made of naive CD8+ T cells sorted from blood. The receptor set was obtained from a man younger than 35 in good health.

The rearrangement links TRBV11-2 to TRBJ1-5; D not certain. From germline, CDR1 is SGHAT and CDR2 FQNNGV. Trimming shortened V by 1 base and J by 0 bases, and 10 bases separated the two germline ends. The CDR3 contains 16 residues. DNA of the CDR3: TGTGCCAGCAGCTTAGGTGAGGGCTATAGCAATCAGCCCCAGCATTTT. Translated: CASSLGEGYSNQPQHF.

The gene calls are TRBV4-1 and TRBJ1-1; weak D call: TRBD1 (6 bases). Trimming left V 0 bases short and J 3 bases short, with 14 bases between. The CDR3 has 16 residues. Looked up from germline, CDR1 is MGHRA and CDR2 is YSYEKL. The CDR3 DNA reads TGCGCCAGCAGCCAAGATCTGACAGGTGGTGACACTGAAGCTTTCTTT. It encodes CASSQDLTGGDTEAFF.

The chain couples TRBV9 to TRBJ2-5, with D maybe TRBD1 (6 bases). Germline CDR1 is SGDLS and CDR2 is YYNGEE. The length of the CDR3 is 13 residues. The V and J ends lost 4 bases and 5 bases respectively, with 12 bases between them. In nucleotides, the CDR3 is TGTGCCAGCAGCCCCTCAGGGGCGGAGACCCAGTACTTC. Protein: CASSPSGAETQYF. Complete variable domain (other parts from reference TRBV9 and TRBJ2-5): DSGVTQTPKHLITATGQRVTLRCSPRSGDLSVYWYQQSLDQGLQFLIQYYNGEERAKGNILERFSAQQFPDLHSELNLSSLELGDSALYFCASSPSGAETQYFGPGTRLLVL.

This chain joins TRBV7-8 and TRBJ2-7; possible D gene TRBD2, 5 bases. V shed 3 bases and J shed 0 bases, with 9 bases lying between them. From germline, CDR1 is SGHVS and CDR2 FQNEAQ. CDR3 length: 14 residues. This CDR3 is CASSFPGISYEQYF. In DNA, the CDR3 is TGTGCCAGCAGCTTCCCGGGAATCTCCTACGAGCAGTACTTC.

As for this clone: Other nucleotide sequences in the sample specify the same CDR3. The J gene is TRBJ2-5, the V gene TRBV5-4; 10 positions match TRBD1. This CDR3 spans 15 amino acids. Trimming at V came to 0 bases and at J to 5 bases, leaving 4 bases not matched to a gene. CDR1 SGHNT and CDR2 YYREEE come from the germline V gene (reference sequence). The DNA for the CDR3 is TGTGCCAGCAGCTTGGCGACAGGGGGCGGTGAGACCCAGTACTTC. Encoded protein: CASSLATGGGETQYF.

This clone was counted a single time. The chain has TRBV7-9 and TRBJ1-1; the match to TRBD1 covers 8 bases. CDR1 SEHNR and CDR2 FQNEAQ come from the germline V gene (reference sequence). The CDR3 has 15 residues. V trimming: 2 bases; J trimming: 1 base; junction bases outside the gene matches: 3. The CDR3 sequence: CASSLYQGANTEAFF. Here the CDR3 DNA reads TGTGCCAGCAGCTTATATCAGGGGGCGAACACTGAAGCTTTCTTT.

Worth noting for this clone: The same CDR3 is also encoded by other DNA sequences in this sample. The V gene is TRBV13, the J gene TRBJ2-7; 10 positions match TRBD1. The trim removed 4 bases at V and 3 bases at J, leaving 3 bases unmatched. CDR1 is PRHDT, CDR2 FYEKMQ, per germline (reference sequence). This CDR3 has 14 residues. The CDR3 sequence: CASSSGTGDYEQYF. The CDR3 region has the DNA TGTGCCAGCAGCTCCGGGACAGGGGACTACGAGCAGTACTTC.

The J gene is TRBJ2-5, the V gene TRBV11-3, with 8 bases aligning to TRBD1. The better agreement between TRBJ2-7 and the DNA end casts doubt on the J call. Germline CDR1 is SGHNT and CDR2 is YENEEA. There are 14 residues in the CDR3. The CDR3 bases are TGTGCCAGCAGCGAGGCCGGGACAGGCTACGAGCAGTACTTC. The encoded protein is CASSEAGTGYEQYF.

This chain links TRBV4-1 with TRBJ2-7; 10 nucleotides match TRBD1. The germline V gene encodes CDR1 MGHRA and CDR2 YSYEKL. Trimming cost V 3 bases and J 0 bases; bases outside gene matches: 5. CDR3 length: 16 amino acids. CDR3 sequence: CASSQTGGPSSYEQYF. The CDR3 DNA follows: TGCGCCAGCAGCCAGACAGGGGGCCCTAGCTCCTACGAGCAGTACTTC.

V usage is TRBV4-1 and J usage is TRBJ2-2; D could derive from TRBD1 or TRBD2 (6 bases each). Trimming cost V 6 bases and J 6 bases, with 11 bases left between them. Germline loops: CDR1 MGHRA, CDR2 YSYEKL. The CDR3 is 13 residues long. In nucleotides, the CDR3 is TGCGCCAGCAGACCGGGGGCAGCCGGGGAGCTGTTTTTT. The encoded protein is CASRPGAAGELFF.

This clone has a single count. V gene TRBV10-2 combines with J gene TRBJ2-1, with 13 positions matching TRBD2. The germline CDR1 and CDR2 sequences are WSHSY and SAAADI. The CDR3 has 17 amino acids. The trim removed 2 bases at V and 7 bases at J, leaving 8 bases unmatched. The CDR3 spells CASSEPGLAGANNEQFF. The CDR3 DNA sequence: TGCGCCAGCAGTGAGCCTGGACTAGCGGGGGCGAATAATGAGCAGTTCTTC.

V is TRBV5-4 and J is TRBJ2-7; 8 positions agree with TRBD2. Trimming took 0 bases from V and 2 from J; bases not matched to a gene: 4. Germline V gene lookup returns CDR1 SGHNT and CDR2 YYREEE (reference sequence). This CDR3 comprises 15 residues. The CDR3 sequence: CASSLAAGAAYEQYF. The CDR3, as DNA: TGTGCCAGCAGCTTGGCAGCGGGAGCTGCCTACGAGCAGTACTTC. Full variable domain (outside the CDR3, taken from reference TRBV5-4 and TRBJ2-7): ETGVTQSPTHLIKTRGQQVTLRCSSQSGHNTVSWYQQALGQGPQFIFQYYREEENGRGNFPPRFSGLQFPNYSSELNVNALELDDSALYLCASSLAAGAAYEQYFGPGTRLTVT.

In DNA, the CDR3 is TGTGCCAGCAGCCCAGGGGGGGGATCCACAGATACGCAGTATTTT. The encoded protein is CASSPGGGSTDTQYF. The chain recombines TRBV11-2 with TRBJ2-3, with D possibly called TRBD1 or TRBD2 (7 bases each). V gave up 5 bases and J gave up 2 bases, with 14 bases separating them. Germline V gene lookup returns CDR1 SGHAT and CDR2 FQNNGV. This CDR3 comprises 15 residues.

The chain links TRBV10-2 to TRBJ1-2; D is undetermined. V was pared by 2 bases and J by 3 bases, with 7 bases between. The germline gives CDR1 WSHSY, CDR2 SAAADI. The CDR3 is made up of 13 amino acids. CDR3 protein: CASSETEDYGYTF. The DNA of the CDR3 is TGCGCCAGCAGTGAGACAGAAGACTATGGCTACACCTTC.

The sample holds one count of this clone. The CDR3 sequence is CASSSPPGEQYF. The CDR3 DNA reads as TGTGCCAGCAGCTCCCCCCCGGGGGAGCAGTACTTC. J is TRBJ2-7 and V is TRBV5-4, with TRBD2 as a possible D gene (5 bases). V shed 3 bases and J shed 7 bases, with 11 bases lying between them. Germline CDR1 is SGHNT and CDR2 is YYREEE (reference sequence). CDR3 length: 12 amino acids.

This clone was recorded only once. V is TRBV19 and J is TRBJ2-3, with 11 bases that match TRBD2. V lost 3 bases and J lost 2; bases outside the gene matches: 4. The CDR3 covers 16 residues. Germline lookup yields CDR1 LNHDA and CDR2 SQIVND (reference sequence). Here the CDR3 reads CASSMLAGGPTDTQYF. As DNA, the CDR3 is TGTGCCAGTAGTATGCTAGCGGGGGGCCCCACAGATACGCAGTATTTT.

The chain recombines TRBV29-1 with TRBJ2-3, with D possibly matching TRBD2 (5 bases). Looked up from germline, CDR1 is SQVTM and CDR2 is ANQGSEA. Between the trimmed V and J ends, which lost 3 bases and 3 bases, there was a span of 13 bases. The CDR3 is 14 amino acids. The CDR3 bases are TGCAGCGTTGATCCGGTGGGAGTAACAGATACGCAGTATTTT. Its protein is CSVDPVGVTDTQYF.

The V call is TRBV4-3, the J call TRBJ2-1, with D possibly TRBD2 on 6 matching bases. CDR1 and CDR2 (germline): LGHNA, YSLEER. The V and J ends lost 3 bases and 6 bases respectively, with 21 bases between them. There are 17 residues in the CDR3. The CDR3 DNA is TGCGCCAGCAGCCACCCCCAAAATGTCACTAGCATCAATGAGCAGTTCTTC. It yields the protein CASSHPQNVTSINEQFF.

The chain recombines TRBV2 with TRBJ2-7, with D perhaps matching TRBD2 (5 bases). The CDR3 extends over 15 amino acids. Germline V lookup: CDR1 SNHLY, CDR2 FYNNEI. Between the trimmed V and J ends, which lost 3 bases and 2 bases, there was a span of 14 bases. CDR3 DNA: TGTGCCAGCAGTGAGGAGCGGAGAGGCGCCTACGAGCAGTACTTC. Its protein product is CASSEERRGAYEQYF.

The chain has TRBV9 and TRBJ2-7, with D maybe TRBD2 (6 bases). Trimming shortened V by 4 bases and J by 5 bases, and 13 bases separated the two germline ends. Looked up from germline, CDR1 is SGDLS and CDR2 is YYNGEE. This CDR3 has 13 amino acids. The CDR3: CASSSVGEDEQYF. As DNA, the CDR3 is TGTGCCAGCAGCTCGGTGGGGGAGGACGAGCAGTACTTC.

This chain joins TRBV5-6 and TRBJ1-3; D unresolved. The V end was cut by 0 bases, the J end by 4 bases, with 11 bases between. Per germline, CDR1 SGHDT and CDR2 YYEEEE. This CDR3 region has 15 residues. CDR3 protein: CASSLEVPYGNTIYF. The CDR3 DNA is TGTGCCAGCAGCTTGGAAGTCCCCTACGGAAACACCATATATTTT.

About this clone itself: The same CDR3 arises from other DNA sequences in this sample as well. The chain has TRBV7-8 and TRBJ2-1, with D possibly matching TRBD1 (5 bases). The CDR3 covers 15 residues. Trimming removed 1 base at V and 3 bases at J, with 10 bases between. Germline V gene data show CDR1 as SGHVS and CDR2 as FQNEAQ. This CDR3 is CASSLGQGLYNEQFF. The CDR3 DNA reads TGTGCCAGCAGCTTAGGTCAGGGCCTCTACAATGAGCAGTTCTTC.

The V gene is TRBV5-1, the J gene TRBJ2-7; D possibly corresponds to TRBD1 (6 bases). In germline, CDR1 is SGHRS, CDR2 YFSETQ. The CDR3 is 12 amino acids. Deletions cut 2 bases from V and 5 bases from J, with 8 bases between. The DNA of the CDR3 is TGCGCCAGCAGCTTTACAGGGCACGAGCAGTACTTC. Its protein product is CASSFTGHEQYF.

This chain links TRBV13 with TRBJ2-1; TRBD2 matches at 8 bases. V lost 5 bases to trimming and J lost 4 bases; unmatched junction nucleotides: 10. CDR1 PRHDT and CDR2 FYEKMQ come from the germline V gene (reference sequence). The CDR3 has 16 residues. The CDR3 coding sequence is TGTGCCAGCAGCCCACAGGGCAGCGGGGGTTACAATGAGCAGTTCTTC. Its protein product is CASSPQGSGGYNEQFF.

Notes on this clone: The sample holds other DNA sequences that translate to the same CDR3. This chain joins TRBV29-1 and TRBJ2-7, with 10 bases fitting TRBD1. Germline CDR1 reads SQVTM; CDR2 reads ANQGSEA. The CDR3 runs to 13 residues. Trimming took 3 bases from V and 4 from J; bases not matched to a gene: 3. The CDR3 region has the DNA TGCAGCGTTGAGACAGGGGGCGGGTACGAGCAGTACTTC. Protein: CSVETGGGYEQYF.

The V call is TRBV27, the J call TRBJ2-2, with TRBD2 as a possible D gene (6 bases). Trimming shortened V by 5 bases and J by 4 bases, and 23 bases separated the two germline ends. This CDR3 is 18 amino acids long. Germline CDR1 and CDR2: MNHEY and SMNVEV (reference sequence). CDR3 sequence: CASSPRLPSPGGTGELFF. The CDR3 DNA follows: TGTGCCAGCAGTCCCAGGCTTCCCTCGCCCGGGGGCACCGGGGAGCTGTTTTTT.

The CDR3 coding sequence is TGTGCCAGCAGCCGTAGCGGGAAGAGCTCCTACAATGAGCAGTTCTTC. This gives the protein CASSRSGKSSYNEQFF. This rearrangement joins TRBV7-2 to TRBJ2-1, with 8 nucleotides matching TRBD2. J lost 0 bases, V lost 5 bases, and 6 bases had no gene match. CDR3 length equals 16 residues. CDR1 is SGHTA and CDR2 is FQGNSA in the germline V gene.